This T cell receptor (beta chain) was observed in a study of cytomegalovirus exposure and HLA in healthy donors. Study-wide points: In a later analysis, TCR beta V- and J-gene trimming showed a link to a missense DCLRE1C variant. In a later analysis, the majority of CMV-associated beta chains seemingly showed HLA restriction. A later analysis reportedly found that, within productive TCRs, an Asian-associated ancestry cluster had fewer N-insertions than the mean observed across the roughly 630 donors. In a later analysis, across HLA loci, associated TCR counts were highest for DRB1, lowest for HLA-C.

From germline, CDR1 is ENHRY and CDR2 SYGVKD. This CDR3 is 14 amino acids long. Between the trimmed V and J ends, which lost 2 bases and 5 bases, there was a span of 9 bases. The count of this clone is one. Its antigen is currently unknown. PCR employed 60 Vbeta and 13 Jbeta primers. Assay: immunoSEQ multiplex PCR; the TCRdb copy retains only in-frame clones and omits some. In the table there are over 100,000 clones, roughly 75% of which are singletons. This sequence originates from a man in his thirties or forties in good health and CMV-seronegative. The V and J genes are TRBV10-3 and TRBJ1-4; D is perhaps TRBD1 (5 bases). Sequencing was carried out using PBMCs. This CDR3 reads CAISEPDRNEKLFF. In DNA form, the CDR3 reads TGTGCCATCAGTGAGCCTGACAGAAATGAAAAACTGTTTTTT.